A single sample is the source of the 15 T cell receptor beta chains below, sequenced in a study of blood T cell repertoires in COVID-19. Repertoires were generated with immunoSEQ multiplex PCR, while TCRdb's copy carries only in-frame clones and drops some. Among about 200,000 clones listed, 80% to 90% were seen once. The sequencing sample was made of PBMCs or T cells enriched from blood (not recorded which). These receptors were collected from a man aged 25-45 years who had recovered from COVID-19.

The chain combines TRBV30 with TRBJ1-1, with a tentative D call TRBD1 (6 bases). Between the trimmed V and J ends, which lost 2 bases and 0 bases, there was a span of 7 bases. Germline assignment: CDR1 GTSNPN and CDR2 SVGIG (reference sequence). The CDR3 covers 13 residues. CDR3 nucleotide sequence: TGTGCCTGGAGTAGGGGGATGAACACTGAAGCTTTCTTT. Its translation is CAWSRGMNTEAFF.

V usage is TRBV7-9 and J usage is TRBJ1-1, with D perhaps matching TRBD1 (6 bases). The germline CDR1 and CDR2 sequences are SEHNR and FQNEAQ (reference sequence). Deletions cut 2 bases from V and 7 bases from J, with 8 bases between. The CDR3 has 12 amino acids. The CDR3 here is CASSLRDIEAFF. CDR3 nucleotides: TGTGCCAGCAGCTTACGGGACATTGAAGCTTTCTTT.

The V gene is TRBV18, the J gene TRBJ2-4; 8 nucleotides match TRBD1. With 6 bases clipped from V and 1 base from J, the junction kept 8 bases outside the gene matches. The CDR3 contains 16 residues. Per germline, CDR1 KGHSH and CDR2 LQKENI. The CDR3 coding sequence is TGTGCCAGCTCGGATCCAGGGGGCACGGCCAAAAACATTCAGTACTTC. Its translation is CASSDPGGTAKNIQYF. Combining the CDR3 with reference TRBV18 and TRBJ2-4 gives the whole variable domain NAGVMQNPRHLVRRRGQEARLRCSPMKGHSHVYWYRQLPEEGLKFMVYLQKENIIDESGMPKERFSAEFPKEGPSILRIQQVVRGDSAAYFCASSDPGGTAKNIQYFGAGTRLSVL.

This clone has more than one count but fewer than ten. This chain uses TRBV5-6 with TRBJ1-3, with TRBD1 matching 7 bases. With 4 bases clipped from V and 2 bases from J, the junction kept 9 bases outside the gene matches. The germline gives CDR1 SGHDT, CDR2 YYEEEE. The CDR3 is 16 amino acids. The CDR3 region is CASSLLQGPPGNTIYF. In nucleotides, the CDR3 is TGTGCCAGCAGCCTGTTACAGGGGCCTCCTGGAAACACCATATATTTT.

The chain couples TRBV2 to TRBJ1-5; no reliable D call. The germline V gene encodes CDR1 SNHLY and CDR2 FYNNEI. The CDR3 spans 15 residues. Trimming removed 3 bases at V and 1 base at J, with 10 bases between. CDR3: CASSEGSPSNQPQHF. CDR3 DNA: TGTGCCAGCAGTGAGGGGAGTCCGAGCAATCAGCCCCAGCATTTT.

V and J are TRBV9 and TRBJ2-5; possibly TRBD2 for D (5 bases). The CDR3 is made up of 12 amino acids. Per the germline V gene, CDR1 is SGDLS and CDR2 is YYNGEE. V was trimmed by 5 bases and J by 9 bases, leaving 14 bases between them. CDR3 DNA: TGTGCCAGCAGTCAAGACGGGGTGCCCCAGTACTTC. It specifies CASSQDGVPQYF.

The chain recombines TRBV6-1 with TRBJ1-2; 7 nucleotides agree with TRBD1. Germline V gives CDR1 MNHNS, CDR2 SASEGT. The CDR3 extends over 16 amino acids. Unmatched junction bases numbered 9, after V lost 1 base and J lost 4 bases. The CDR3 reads CASSEDGRQGSYGYTF. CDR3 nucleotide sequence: TGTGCCAGCAGTGAAGATGGGCGACAGGGCAGCTATGGCTACACCTTC.

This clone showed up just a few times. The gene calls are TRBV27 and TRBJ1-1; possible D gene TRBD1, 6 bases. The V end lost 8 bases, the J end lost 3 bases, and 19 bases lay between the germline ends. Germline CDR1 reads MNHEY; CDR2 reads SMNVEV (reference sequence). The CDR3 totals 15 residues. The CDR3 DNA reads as TGTGCCAGCTCTCCTTTTTCAGGGGTGTACACTGAAGCTTTCTTT. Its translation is CASSPFSGVYTEAFF.

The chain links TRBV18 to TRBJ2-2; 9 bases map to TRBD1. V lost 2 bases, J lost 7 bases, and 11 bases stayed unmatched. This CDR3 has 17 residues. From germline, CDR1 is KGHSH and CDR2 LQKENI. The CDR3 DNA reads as TGTGCCAGCTCACCAAGAGTTTTACAGGGGGCGGGCGGGGAGCTGTTTTTT. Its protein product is CASSPRVLQGAGGELFF.

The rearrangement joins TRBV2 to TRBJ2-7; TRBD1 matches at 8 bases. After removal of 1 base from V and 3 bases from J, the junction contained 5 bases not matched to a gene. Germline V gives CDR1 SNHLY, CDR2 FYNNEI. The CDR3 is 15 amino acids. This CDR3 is CASSEDRGRVYEQYF. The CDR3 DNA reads TGTGCCAGCAGTGAAGACAGGGGGAGAGTCTACGAGCAGTACTTC.

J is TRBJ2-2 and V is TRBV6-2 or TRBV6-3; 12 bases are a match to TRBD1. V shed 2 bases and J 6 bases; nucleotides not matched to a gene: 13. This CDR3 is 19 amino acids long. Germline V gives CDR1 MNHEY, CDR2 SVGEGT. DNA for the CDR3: TGTGCCAGCAGTTACGCTTCCGGGACAGGGGGCGCGAGTTCCGGGGAGCTGTTTTTT. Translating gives CASSYASGTGGASSGELFF.

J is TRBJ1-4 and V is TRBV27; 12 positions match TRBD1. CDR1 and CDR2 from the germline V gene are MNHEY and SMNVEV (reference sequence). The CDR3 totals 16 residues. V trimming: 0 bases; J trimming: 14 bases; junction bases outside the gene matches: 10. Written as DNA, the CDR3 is TGTGCCAGCAGTTTATCCGGGACAGGGGGCCCGTTTCGGCTGTTTTTT. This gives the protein CASSLSGTGGPFRLFF.

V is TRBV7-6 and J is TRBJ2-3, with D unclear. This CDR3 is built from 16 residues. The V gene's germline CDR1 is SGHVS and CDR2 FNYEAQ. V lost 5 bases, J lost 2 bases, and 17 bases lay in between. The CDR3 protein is CASSPYRAVDTDTQYF. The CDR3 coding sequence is TGTGCCAGCAGCCCCTACCGCGCGGTGGACACAGATACGCAGTATTTT.

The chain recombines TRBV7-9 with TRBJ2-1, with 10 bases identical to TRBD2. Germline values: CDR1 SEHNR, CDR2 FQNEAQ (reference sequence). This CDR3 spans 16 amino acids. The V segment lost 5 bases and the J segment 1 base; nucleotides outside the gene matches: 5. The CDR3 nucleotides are TGTGCCAGCAGCCCAAAACTAGCGGGATCCTACAATGAGCAGTTCTTC. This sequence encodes CASSPKLAGSYNEQFF.

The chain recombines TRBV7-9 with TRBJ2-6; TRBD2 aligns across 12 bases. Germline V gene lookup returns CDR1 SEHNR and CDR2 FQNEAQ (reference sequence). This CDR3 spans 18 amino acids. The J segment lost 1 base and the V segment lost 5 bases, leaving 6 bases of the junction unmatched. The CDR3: CASSTTSGRRSGANVLTF. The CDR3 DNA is TGTGCCAGCAGCACCACTAGCGGGAGGCGGTCTGGGGCCAACGTCCTGACTTTC.